This T cell receptor beta chain came from a study of T cells in Graves' hyperthyroidism and ophthalmopathy. General study points: The majority of expanded thyroid clonotypes above 0.001 also appeared in blood.

V shed 8 bases and J 5 bases; nucleotides not matched to a gene: 16. This CDR3 is 17 amino acids long. Germline values: CDR1 DFQATT, CDR2 SNEGSKA (reference sequence). Notes on this clonotype: Its target is not known.

This sample holds PBMCs from roughly 10 ml fresh peripheral blood. It was RNA transcripts that yielded the amplified TCR beta CDR3 regions. A set of HTBI primers served as the primers for a first-round RT-PCR of the TCR CDR3. TCRdb analysed the multiplex PCR reads with MiXCR anew, one entry per CDR3 protein. The sample holds approximately 600,000 distinct CDR3 sequences, 15% to 20% seen once. The chain uses TRBV20-1 and TRBJ2-5; 14 positions match TRBD2. Sequencing was performed on blood. This receptor was obtained from a woman aged 25 to 39 with Graves' hyperthyroidism. The CDR3 bases are TGCAGTTATGCTGCACGCGTTGGGACTAGCGGGAGCGAGACCCAGTACTTC. It specifies CSYAARVGTSGSETQYF.